The next 5 T cell receptor beta chains were all read from a single sample in a study of beta chain features in type 1 diabetes. Whole-study results and caveats: All four CD4+ subsets of Type 1 diabetes patients contained TCRB CDR3s that were moderately but significantly shorter.

The sequenced template was cDNA made from the entire isolated RNA. Clones were sequenced by immunoSEQ multiplex PCR, and TCRdb holds only the in-frame ones, with some missing. The data contain more than 250,000 clones, 20% of them singletons. No antigen has been identified for these receptors. Sequenced material: naive CD4+ T cells from blood. The receptors were sampled from a woman between 40 and 55 years old with type 1 diabetes.

The V call is TRBV29-1, the J call TRBJ1-1; D might be TRBD1 (5 bases). Trimming removed 8 bases from V and 5 bases from J, with 15 bases in between. Germline V gene data show CDR1 as SQVTM and CDR2 as ANQGSEA. This CDR3 is built from 12 residues. The CDR3 sequence is CSIQAPGTEAFF. The CDR3 nucleotides are TGCAGCATACAGGCCCCTGGAACTGAAGCTTTCTTT. Together with reference TRBV29-1 and TRBJ1-1, the CDR3 gives the full variable domain: SAVISQKPSRDICQRGTSLTIQCQVDSQVTMMFWYRQQPGQSLTLIATANQGSEATYESGFVIDKFPISRPNLTFSTLTVSNMSPEDSSIYLCSIQAPGTEAFFGQGTRLTVV.

V usage is TRBV6-5 and J usage is TRBJ2-1; no clear D gene. CDR1 is MNHEY, CDR2 SVGAGI, per germline. CDR3 length equals 14 residues. The V end was cut by 3 bases, the J end by 5 bases, with 11 bases between. The CDR3 protein is CASSYIRLDNEQFF. The DNA of the CDR3 is TGTGCCAGCAGTTATATCCGACTTGACAATGAGCAGTTCTTC.

This clone was picked up a small number of times. The CDR3 loop is CSVGGLAGAIYNEQFF. In nucleotides, the CDR3 is TGCAGCGTGGGAGGACTAGCGGGAGCAATCTACAATGAGCAGTTCTTC. The chain uses TRBV29-1 and TRBJ2-1, with 13 bases identical to TRBD2. The germline gives CDR1 SQVTM, CDR2 ANQGSEA. The length of the CDR3 is 16 residues. Losses at the gene ends were 6 bases for V and 3 bases for J; bases not matched to a gene: 8.

This clone occurred a few times. This rearrangement joins TRBV7-3 to TRBJ2-5; D is perhaps TRBD1 (6 bases). Deletions cut 5 bases from V and 6 bases from J, with 19 bases between. CDR1 is SGHTA and CDR2 is FQGTGA in the germline V gene. The CDR3 totals 15 residues. The CDR3 DNA is TGTGCCAGCAGCCCCCTTGGGGGCCAGGGCAAGACCCAGTACTTC. Its protein is CASSPLGGQGKTQYF.

This clone was counted between two and nine times. The chain employs TRBV5-4 and TRBJ1-2; 9 bases map to TRBD1. Trimming took 4 bases from V and 0 from J; bases not matched to a gene: 4. From germline, CDR1 is SGHNT and CDR2 YYREEE (reference sequence). The CDR3 runs to 15 residues. DNA for the CDR3: TGTGCCAGCAGCGGTGGGACAGGGACTAACTATGGCTACACCTTC. Its protein is CASSGGTGTNYGYTF. The whole variable domain, filled in from reference TRBV5-4 and TRBJ1-2, reads ETGVTQSPTHLIKTRGQQVTLRCSSQSGHNTVSWYQQALGQGPQFIFQYYREEENGRGNFPPRFSGLQFPNYSSELNVNALELDDSALYLCASSGGTGTNYGYTFGSGTRLTVV.